This T cell receptor beta chain was recorded in a study of blood T cell repertoires in COVID-19. This clone showed up just a few times. The method was immunoSEQ multiplex PCR; TCRdb's version includes in-frame clones alone and lacks a portion of them. Of more than 200,000 clones listed, about 88% are singletons. CDR1 is SGHRS, CDR2 YFSETQ, per germline. Trimming left V 3 bases short and J 0 bases short, with 16 bases between. The CDR3 totals 18 residues. This TCR was sampled from a woman in her fifties or sixties who had recovered from COVID-19. The chain joins TRBV5-1 to TRBJ2-6, with D possibly being TRBD2 (5 bases). The sequenced sample was PBMCs or T cells enriched from blood (not recorded which). The CDR3 protein is CASSYWTGMSSGANVLTF. As DNA, the CDR3 is TGCGCCAGCAGCTATTGGACGGGGATGAGCTCTGGGGCCAACGTCCTGACTTTC. Variable domain in full (rest from reference TRBV5-1 and TRBJ2-6): KAGVTQTPRYLIKTRGQQVTLSCSPISGHRSVSWYQQTPGQGLQFLFEYFSETQRNKGNFPGRFSGRQFSNSRSEMNVSTLELGDSALYLCASSYWTGMSSGANVLTFGAGSRLTVL.